What follows describes a single T cell receptor beta chain. Per germline, CDR1 ENHRY and CDR2 SYGVKD. V lost 6 bases to trimming and J lost 0 bases; unmatched junction nucleotides: 7. This CDR3 is built from 16 residues. This sample was taken from a study of blood T cell repertoires in COVID-19. Turning to the study itself: Some COVID-19 samples were acute and others convalescent; all came from the United States, Italy and Spain. PBMCs, B-cell-depleted T cells, or T cells provided the cDNA or gDNA that made up the material.

In the authors' workflow: How many nucleated cells were present was estimated from reference gene primer amplification. Assay: immunoSEQ multiplex PCR; the TCRdb copy retains only in-frame clones and omits some. V and J calls and clone size are as listed in that table; D and trimming were resolved from the DNA. The sample yields 130,000 or so clones, 88% seen once. The source is a human donor in a cohort sampled during active COVID-19. The sample was peripheral blood. The chain links TRBV10-3 to TRBJ2-1; 8 nucleotides match TRBD2. CDR3 nucleotide sequence: TGTGCCATCAGCGATAGCGGGAAGAGCTCCTACAATGAGCAGTTCTTC. It translates to CAISDSGKSSYNEQFF.